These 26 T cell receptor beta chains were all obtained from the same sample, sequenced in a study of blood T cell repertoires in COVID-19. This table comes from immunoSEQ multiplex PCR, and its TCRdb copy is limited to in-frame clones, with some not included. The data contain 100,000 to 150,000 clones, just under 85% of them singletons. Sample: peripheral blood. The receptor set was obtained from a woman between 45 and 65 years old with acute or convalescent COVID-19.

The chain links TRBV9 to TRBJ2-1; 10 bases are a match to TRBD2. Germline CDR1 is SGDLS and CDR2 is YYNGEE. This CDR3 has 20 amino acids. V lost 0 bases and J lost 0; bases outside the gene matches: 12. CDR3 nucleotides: TGTGCCAGCAGCGTAGCCATAAGCGGGGGGGTTGCTAGCTCCTACAATGAGCAGTTCTTC. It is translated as CASSVAISGGVASSYNEQFF.

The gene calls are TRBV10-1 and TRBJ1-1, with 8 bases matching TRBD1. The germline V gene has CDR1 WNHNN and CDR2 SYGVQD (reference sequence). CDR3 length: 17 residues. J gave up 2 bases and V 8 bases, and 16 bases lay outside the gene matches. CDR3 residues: CASAFEFRGPGNTEAFF. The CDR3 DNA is TGCGCCAGCGCGTTCGAATTCAGGGGGCCGGGAAACACTGAAGCTTTCTTT.

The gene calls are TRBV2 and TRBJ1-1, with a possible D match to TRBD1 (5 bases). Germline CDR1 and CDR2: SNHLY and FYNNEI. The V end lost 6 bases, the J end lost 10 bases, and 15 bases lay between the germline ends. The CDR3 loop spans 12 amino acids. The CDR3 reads CASSGGGPGAFF. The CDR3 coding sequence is TGTGCCAGCAGCGGGGGAGGGCCGGGAGCTTTCTTT.

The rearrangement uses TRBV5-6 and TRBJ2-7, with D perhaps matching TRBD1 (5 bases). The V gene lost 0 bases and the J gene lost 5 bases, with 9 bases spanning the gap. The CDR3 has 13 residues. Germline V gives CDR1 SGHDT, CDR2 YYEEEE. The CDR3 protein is CASSLAGSHEQYF. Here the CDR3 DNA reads TGTGCCAGCAGCTTGGCAGGGTCTCACGAGCAGTACTTC.

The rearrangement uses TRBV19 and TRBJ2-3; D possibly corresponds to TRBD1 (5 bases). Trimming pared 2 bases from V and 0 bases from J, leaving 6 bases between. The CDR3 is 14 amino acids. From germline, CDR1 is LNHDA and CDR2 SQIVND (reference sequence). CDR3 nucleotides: TGTGCCAGTAGTATAAGACAGAGCACAGATACGCAGTATTTT. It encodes CASSIRQSTDTQYF.

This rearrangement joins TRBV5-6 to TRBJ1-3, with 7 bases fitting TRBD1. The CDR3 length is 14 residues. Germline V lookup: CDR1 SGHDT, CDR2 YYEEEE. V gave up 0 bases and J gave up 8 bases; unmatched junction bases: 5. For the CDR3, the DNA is TGTGCCAGCAGCTTGGGACAGGGTGGGTACACCATATATTTT. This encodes CASSLGQGGYTIYF.

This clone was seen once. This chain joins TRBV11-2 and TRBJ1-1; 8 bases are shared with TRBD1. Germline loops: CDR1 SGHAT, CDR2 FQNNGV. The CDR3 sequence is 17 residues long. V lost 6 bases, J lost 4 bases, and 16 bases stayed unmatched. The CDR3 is CASRLNRDRLISTEAFF. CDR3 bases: TGTGCCAGCAGGTTAAACCGGGACAGGCTTATCTCCACTGAAGCTTTCTTT.

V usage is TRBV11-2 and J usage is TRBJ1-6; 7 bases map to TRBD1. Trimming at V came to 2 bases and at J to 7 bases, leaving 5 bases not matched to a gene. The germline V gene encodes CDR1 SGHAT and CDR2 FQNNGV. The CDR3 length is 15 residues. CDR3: CASSLSNRGNSPLHF. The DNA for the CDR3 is TGTGCCAGCAGCTTAAGTAACAGGGGCAATTCACCCCTCCACTTT.

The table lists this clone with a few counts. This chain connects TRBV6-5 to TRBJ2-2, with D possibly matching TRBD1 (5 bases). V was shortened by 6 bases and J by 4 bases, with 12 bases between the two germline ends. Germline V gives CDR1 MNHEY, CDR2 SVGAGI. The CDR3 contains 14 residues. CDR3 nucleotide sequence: TGTGCCAGCAGCTTAGGGGTTTTCACCGGGGAGCTGTTTTTT. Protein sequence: CASSLGVFTGELFF.

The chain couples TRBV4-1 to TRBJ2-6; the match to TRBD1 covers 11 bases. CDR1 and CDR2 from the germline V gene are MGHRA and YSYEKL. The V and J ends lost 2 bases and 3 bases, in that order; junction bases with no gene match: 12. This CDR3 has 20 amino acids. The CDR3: CASSQSLGGQGGFGANVLTF. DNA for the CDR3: TGCGCCAGCAGCCAATCCCTGGGGGGACAGGGGGGTTTTGGGGCCAACGTCCTGACTTTC.

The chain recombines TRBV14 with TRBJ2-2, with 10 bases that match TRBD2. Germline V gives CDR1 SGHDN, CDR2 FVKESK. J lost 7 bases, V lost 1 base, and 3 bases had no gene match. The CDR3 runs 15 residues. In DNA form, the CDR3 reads TGTGCCAGCAGCCAAGTGGGACTAGCGATCGGGGAGCTGTTTTTT. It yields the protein CASSQVGLAIGELFF.

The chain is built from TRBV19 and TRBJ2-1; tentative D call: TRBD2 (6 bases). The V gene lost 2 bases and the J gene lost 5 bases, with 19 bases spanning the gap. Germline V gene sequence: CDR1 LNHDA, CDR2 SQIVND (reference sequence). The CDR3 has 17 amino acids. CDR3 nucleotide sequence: TGTGCCAGTAGTATAACTAGCTTCCTTCAGGTCAACAATGAGCAGTTCTTC. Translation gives CASSITSFLQVNNEQFF.

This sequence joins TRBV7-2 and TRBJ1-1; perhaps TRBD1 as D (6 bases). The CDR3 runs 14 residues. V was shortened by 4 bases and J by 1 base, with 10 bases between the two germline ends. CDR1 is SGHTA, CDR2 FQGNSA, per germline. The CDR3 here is CASSSRGRNTEAFF. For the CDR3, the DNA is TGTGCCAGCAGCTCCAGGGGAAGGAACACTGAAGCTTTCTTT.

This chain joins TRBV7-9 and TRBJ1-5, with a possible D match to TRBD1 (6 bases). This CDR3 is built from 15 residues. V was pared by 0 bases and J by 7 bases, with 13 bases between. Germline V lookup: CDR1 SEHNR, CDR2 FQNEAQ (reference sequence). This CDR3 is CASSLASGVGQPQHF. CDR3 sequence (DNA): TGTGCCAGCAGCTTAGCTTCAGGGGTAGGGCAGCCCCAGCATTTT.

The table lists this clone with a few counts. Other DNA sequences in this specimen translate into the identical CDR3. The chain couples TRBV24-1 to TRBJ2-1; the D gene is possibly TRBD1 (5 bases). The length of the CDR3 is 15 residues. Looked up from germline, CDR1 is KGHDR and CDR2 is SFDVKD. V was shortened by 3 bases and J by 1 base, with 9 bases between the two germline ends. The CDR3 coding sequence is TGTGCCACCAGTGATCAAACAGGTTCCTACAATGAGCAGTTCTTC. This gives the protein CATSDQTGSYNEQFF.

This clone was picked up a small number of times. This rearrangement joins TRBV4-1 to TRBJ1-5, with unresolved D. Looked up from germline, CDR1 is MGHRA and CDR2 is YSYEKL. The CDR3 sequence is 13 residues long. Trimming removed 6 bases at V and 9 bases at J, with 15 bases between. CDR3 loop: CASRDTPRGPQHF. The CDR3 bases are TGCGCCAGCAGGGATACCCCCAGAGGGCCCCAGCATTTT.

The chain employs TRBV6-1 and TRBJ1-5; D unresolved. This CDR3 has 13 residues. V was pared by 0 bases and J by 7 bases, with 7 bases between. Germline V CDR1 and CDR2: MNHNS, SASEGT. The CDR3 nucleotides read TGTGCCAGCAGTGAAGCGAGAGGACAGCCCCAGCATTTT. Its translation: CASSEARGQPQHF.

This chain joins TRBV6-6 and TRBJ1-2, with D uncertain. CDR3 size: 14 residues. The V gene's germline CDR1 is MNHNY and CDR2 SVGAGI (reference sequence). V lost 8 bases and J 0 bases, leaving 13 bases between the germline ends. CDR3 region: CASRRTPTNYGYTF. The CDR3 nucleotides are TGTGCCAGCCGACGGACTCCCACTAACTATGGCTACACCTTC.

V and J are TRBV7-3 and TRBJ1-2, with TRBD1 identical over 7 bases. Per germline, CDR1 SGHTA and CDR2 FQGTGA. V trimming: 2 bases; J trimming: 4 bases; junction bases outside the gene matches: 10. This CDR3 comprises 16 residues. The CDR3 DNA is TGTGCCAGCAGCTTACAGGGGGGAGGACCTCCCTATGGCTACACCTTC. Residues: CASSLQGGGPPYGYTF.

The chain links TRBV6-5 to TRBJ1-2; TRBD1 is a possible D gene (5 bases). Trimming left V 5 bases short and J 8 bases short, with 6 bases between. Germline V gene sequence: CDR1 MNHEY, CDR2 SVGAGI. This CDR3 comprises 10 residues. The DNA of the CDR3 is TGTGCCAGCAGTAGGGGAGGCTACACCTTC. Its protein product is CASSRGGYTF.

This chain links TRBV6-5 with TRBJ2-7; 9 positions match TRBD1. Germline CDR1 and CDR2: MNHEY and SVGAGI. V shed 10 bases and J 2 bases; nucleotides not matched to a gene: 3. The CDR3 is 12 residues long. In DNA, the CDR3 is TGTGCCACCGGACAGGGGCCCTACGAGCAGTACTTC. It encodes CATGQGPYEQYF.

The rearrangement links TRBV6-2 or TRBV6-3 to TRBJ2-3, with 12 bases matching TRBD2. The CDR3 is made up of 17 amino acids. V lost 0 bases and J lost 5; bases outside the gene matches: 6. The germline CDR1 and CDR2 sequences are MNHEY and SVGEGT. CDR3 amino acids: CASSYSLAGGLGDTQYF. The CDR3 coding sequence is TGTGCCAGCAGTTACTCCCTAGCGGGGGGGCTGGGAGATACGCAGTATTTT.

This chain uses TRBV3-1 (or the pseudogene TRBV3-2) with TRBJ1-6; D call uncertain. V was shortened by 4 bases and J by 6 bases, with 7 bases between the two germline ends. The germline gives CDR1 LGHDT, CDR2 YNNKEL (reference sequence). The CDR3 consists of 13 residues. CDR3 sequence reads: CASSPAGNSPLHF. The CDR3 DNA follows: TGTGCCAGCAGCCCAGCAGGTAATTCACCCCTCCACTTT.

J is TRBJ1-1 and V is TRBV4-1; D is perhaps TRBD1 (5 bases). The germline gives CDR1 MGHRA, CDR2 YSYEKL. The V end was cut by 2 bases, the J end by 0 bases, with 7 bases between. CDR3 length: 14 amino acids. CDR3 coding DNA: TGCGCCAGCAGCCAACCAGGGCTGAACACTGAAGCTTTCTTT. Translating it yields CASSQPGLNTEAFF.

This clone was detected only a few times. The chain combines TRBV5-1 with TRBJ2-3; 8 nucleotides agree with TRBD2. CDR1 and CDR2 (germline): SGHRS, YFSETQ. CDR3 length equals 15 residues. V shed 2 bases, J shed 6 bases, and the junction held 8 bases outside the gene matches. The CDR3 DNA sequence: TGCGCCAGCAGCTTTAGCGGGGTTGGCAGGGATACGCAGTATTTT. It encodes CASSFSGVGRDTQYF.

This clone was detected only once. The CDR3 loop reads CASSETGHSPLHF. The CDR3 bases are TGTGCCAGCAGTGAAACAGGGCACTCACCCCTCCACTTT. V is TRBV6-4 and J is TRBJ1-6; D is possibly TRBD1 (6 bases). V shed 3 bases and J shed 10 bases, with 10 bases lying between them. The CDR3 runs 13 residues. Germline V gives CDR1 MRHNA, CDR2 SNTAGT.